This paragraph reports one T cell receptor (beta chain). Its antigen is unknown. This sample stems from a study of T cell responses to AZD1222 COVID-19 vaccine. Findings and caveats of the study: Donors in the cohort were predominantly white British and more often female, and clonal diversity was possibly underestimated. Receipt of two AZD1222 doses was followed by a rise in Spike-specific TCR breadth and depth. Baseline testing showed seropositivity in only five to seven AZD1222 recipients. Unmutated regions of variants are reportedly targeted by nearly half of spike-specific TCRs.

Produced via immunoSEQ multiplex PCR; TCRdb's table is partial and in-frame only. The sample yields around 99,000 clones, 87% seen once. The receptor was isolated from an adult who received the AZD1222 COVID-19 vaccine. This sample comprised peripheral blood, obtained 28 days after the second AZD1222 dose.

In nucleotides, the CDR3 is TGTGCCAGCAGCAAGCGGGGTCACAATGAGCAGTTCTTC. Protein: CASSKRGHNEQFF. The V and J genes are TRBV6-5 and TRBJ2-1; 7 bases are shared with TRBD2. CDR3 length equals 13 residues. The V and J ends lost 6 bases and 5 bases, in that order; junction bases with no gene match: 4. Germline CDR1 and CDR2: MNHEY and SVGAGI.